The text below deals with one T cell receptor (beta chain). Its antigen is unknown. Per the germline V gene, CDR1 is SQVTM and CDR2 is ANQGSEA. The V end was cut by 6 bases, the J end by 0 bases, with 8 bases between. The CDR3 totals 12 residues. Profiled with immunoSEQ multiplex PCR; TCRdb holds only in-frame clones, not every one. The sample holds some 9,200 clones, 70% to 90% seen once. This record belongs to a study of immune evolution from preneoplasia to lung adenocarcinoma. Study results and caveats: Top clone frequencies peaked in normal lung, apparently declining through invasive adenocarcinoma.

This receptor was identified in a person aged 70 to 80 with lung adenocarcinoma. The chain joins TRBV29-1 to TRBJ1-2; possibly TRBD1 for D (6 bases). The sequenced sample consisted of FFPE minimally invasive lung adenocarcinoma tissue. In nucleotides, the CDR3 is TGCAGCGTCCAGGGGACTAACTATGGCTACACCTTC. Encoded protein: CSVQGTNYGYTF. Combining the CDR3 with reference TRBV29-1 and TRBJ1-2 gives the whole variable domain SAVISQKPSRDICQRGTSLTIQCQVDSQVTMMFWYRQQPGQSLTLIATANQGSEATYESGFVIDKFPISRPNLTFSTLTVSNMSPEDSSIYLCSVQGTNYGYTFGSGTRLTVV.